This T cell receptor (beta chain) is drawn from a study of technical replicates of blood from a handful of donors. Libraries were prepared by immunoSEQ multiplex PCR; TCRdb keeps only in-frame clonotypes and omits some of them. The sample includes about 76,000 clones, 95% to 97% of them seen just once. This clone was seen a single time. Trimming shortened V by 5 bases and J by 5 bases, and 6 bases separated the two germline ends. Germline-derived CDR1 and CDR2 are MNHNS and SASEGT. This CDR3 has 11 residues. The chain carries TRBV6-1 and TRBJ2-5; unclear D gene. The clonotype originates from a human donor in good health. Sequencing used T cells isolated from PBMCs. The CDR3 sequence is CASSYGETQYF. Here the CDR3 DNA reads TGTGCCAGCAGTTACGGGGAGACCCAGTACTTC.